This T cell receptor (beta chain) emerged from a study of a mutant IDH1 vaccine in newly diagnosed glioma (dated by TCRdb to about 2021). About the investigation overall: Patients received eight vaccinations in weeks 1, 3, 5, 7, 11, 15, 19 and 23, corresponding to visits V03 through V10. Peripheral blood samples were drawn at six visits, namely V03 (baseline), V05, V07, V10, V12 and V13. Of the roughly 30 treated patients, 62.5% were male and about 40% were female, and a mean age of about 37 years was recorded. Prior to enrollment, patients had been given standard therapy consisting of radiotherapy alone, temozolomide alone, or radiochemotherapy with temozolomide, with the combination given to most patients. Longitudinal TCRB deep sequencing was performed for roughly 25 treated patients wherever samples were available for exploratory analyses. Vaccination started 4-6 weeks after radiotherapy alone, or was given together with temozolomide cycles in the groups whose treatment included chemotherapy. Findings and caveats that apply to the study as a whole: The authors stated that sample limitations prevented analyses of patient blood samples from being reproduced. Pseudoprogression seemed to be unrelated to changes in the top peripheral T cell clonotypes found by TCRB sequencing. Immune responses induced by the vaccine were seen in approximately 92% of patients across multiple MHC alleles. PBMC samples for TCRB deep sequencing were selected based on availability.

The germline V gene supplies CDR1 SGHAT and CDR2 FQNNGV. The CDR3 has 15 amino acids, counting the end cysteine and phenylalanine. The kept DNA is CDR3 alone, 45 bases in frame from the first base. V trim: 5 bases; J trim: 8 bases; unmatched bases: 9. Regarding this clone: The specificity of this receptor is unknown. Per-nucleotide qualities are absent, and no much larger clonotype sits a single base away.

The library was prepared using the immunoSEQ multiplex PCR assay. Rearranged TCR beta chain sequences were amplified using the hsTCRB Kit according to the manufacturer's protocol. TCRB libraries were sequenced on an Illumina MiSeq. Per the source publication's procedure: The proprietary platform of the kit vendor was used for demultiplexing, trimming and gene mapping. Imported from immuneACCESS, the table was reduced by TCRdb to in-frame sequences with V and J called. These copies leave out some clones; in studies compared against another copy, an unresolved V gene accounts for under half, and the cause of the remainder is not known. That table is the source of V, J and clone size, and D and trimming were worked out from the DNA. The sample has around 34,000 clones on record, about four fifths of them singletons. The ten most abundant clones make up 5.1% of the sample. What the time point label conveys for this sample: week 23, last vaccination. A 20-mer mutant IDH1 peptide at 300 micrograms in Montanide made up each vaccine dose, which was injected subcutaneously together with topical imiquimod. All donors had newly diagnosed IDH1-mutant astrocytomas of WHO grade 3 or 4 that showed loss of nuclear ATRX. The samples were drawn from NOA16, a multicentre, single-arm, open-label phase I trial in Germany that tested a mutant IDH1 peptide vaccine in humans for the first time. The DNeasy Blood and Tissue Kit was used to extract genomic DNA from EDTA blood for TCRB sequencing.

This clonotype was sampled from a man aged 40-49 years with glioma. The chain couples TRBV11-2 to TRBJ1-6; the central 7 bases match TRBD1. The sample consisted of PBMCs, taken from a glioma patient whose treatment included an IDH1 peptide vaccine. The CDR3 loop reads CASSGIRDRDSPLHF. Here is the DNA: TGTGCCAGCAGCGGGATCCGGGACAGAGATTCACCCCTCCACTTT.